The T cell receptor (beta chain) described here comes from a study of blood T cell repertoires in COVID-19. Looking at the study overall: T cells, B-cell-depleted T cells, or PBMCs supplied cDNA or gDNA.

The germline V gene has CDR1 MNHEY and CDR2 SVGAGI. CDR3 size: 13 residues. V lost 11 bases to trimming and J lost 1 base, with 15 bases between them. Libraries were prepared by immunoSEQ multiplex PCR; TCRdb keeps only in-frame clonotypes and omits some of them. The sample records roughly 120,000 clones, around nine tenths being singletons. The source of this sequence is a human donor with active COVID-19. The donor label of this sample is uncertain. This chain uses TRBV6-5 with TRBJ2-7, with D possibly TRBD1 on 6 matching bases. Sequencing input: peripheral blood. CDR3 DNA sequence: TGTGCCGCACGCAGGGGAACGTCCTACGAGCAGTACTTC. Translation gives CAARRGTSYEQYF.